This TCR beta chain is drawn from a study of vaccination and CD4 T cells after COVID-19. Background on the study: Each control was exposed to a CEFX pool, an HIV-1 Nef pool, or no peptide at all.

Documented treatment: roughly nine-day PBMC culture with coronavirus spike peptide pools or control peptides (ViraFEST assay). Regarding this clonotype: No antigen is known for it.

With 5 bases removed from V and 5 bases from J, the gap between germline ends came to 13 bases. This CDR3 spans 13 amino acids. Germline values: CDR1 DFQATT, CDR2 SNEGSKA (reference sequence). Cultured CD4+ T cell DNA underwent sequencing with the Oncomine TCR Beta short-read assay. TCRdb passed the PCR reads through MiXCR, listing each CDR3 protein once. The table includes tens of thousands of distinct CDR3 sequences, about 60% detected once. This TCR was sampled from a human donor who had recovered from COVID-19. Sequencing used CD4+ T cells from blood, cultured in vitro. The V and J genes are TRBV20-1 and TRBJ1-5; D unclear. The CDR3: CSAWTRRDQPQHF. CDR3 DNA sequence: TGCAGTGCTTGGACGAGAAGAGATCAGCCCCAGCATTTT.